These T cell receptor beta chains were read from a single sample in a study of T cells in localized non-small cell lung cancer. Repertoires were generated with immunoSEQ multiplex PCR, while TCRdb's copy carries only in-frame clones and drops some. The sample lists some 2,200 clones, around 40% occurring once. The sample in question was lung tumor tissue, obtained before any cancer treatment. These receptors were taken from a female donor over 55 with stage I lung adenocarcinoma. The CDR3 runs from the conserved cysteine through the conserved F or W. Each record gives: J gene, clone size, V gene, D gene, CDR3 protein, CDR3 DNA. The D gene is left open where the match is weak. Size values are once, few and many counts, or a class for expanded clones, and some rows have none.

J gene: TRBJ2-1; clone size: -; V gene: TRBV1; D gene: -; CDR3 protein: CASSQDIPQGNEQFF; CDR3 DNA: TGCGCCAGCAGCCAAGATATCCCGCAGGGAAATGAGCAGTTCTTC
J gene: TRBJ1-1; clone size: -; V gene: TRBV6-7; D gene: -; CDR3 protein: CASSYLVGLGIAEAFF; CDR3 DNA: TGTGCCAGCAGTTACCTCGTGGGGCTGGGGATCGCTGAAGCTTTCTTT
J gene: TRBJ2-3; clone size: few; V gene: TRBV9; D gene: TRBD1; CDR3 protein: CASSVAGTGITDTQYF; CDR3 DNA: TGTGCCAGCAGCGTTGCCGGGACAGGGATCACAGATACGCAGTATTTT
J gene: TRBJ2-5; clone size: few; V gene: TRBV6-8; D gene: TRBD1; CDR3 protein: CASSYSPGGETQYF; CDR3 DNA: TGTGCCAGCAGTTACTCGCCAGGGGGAGAGACCCAGTACTTC
J gene: TRBJ2-5; clone size: few; V gene: TRBV11-3; D gene: TRBD1; CDR3 protein: CASSKDRTQETQYF; CDR3 DNA: TGTGCCAGCAGCAAGGACAGGACACAAGAGACCCAGTACTTC
J gene: TRBJ2-7; clone size: few; V gene: TRBV29-1; D gene: -; CDR3 protein: CSVGVTGYEQYF; CDR3 DNA: TGCAGCGTTGGAGTTACTGGTTACGAGCAGTACTTC
J gene: TRBJ1-5; clone size: -; V gene: TRBV19; D gene: -; CDR3 protein: CATRPQGWSNQPQHF; CDR3 DNA: TGTGCCACTAGACCACAGGGATGGAGCAATCAGCCCCAGCATTTT
J gene: TRBJ2-1; clone size: medium-sized; V gene: TRBV6-8; D gene: -; CDR3 protein: CASRTLVGGNEQFF; CDR3 DNA: TGTGCCAGCAGAACACTAGTCGGCGGCAATGAGCAGTTCTTC
J gene: TRBJ1-4; clone size: few; V gene: TRBV4-1; D gene: -; CDR3 protein: CASSVRQDNEKLFF; CDR3 DNA: TGCGCCAGCAGCGTGAGGCAGGATAATGAAAAACTGTTTTTT
J gene: TRBJ1-4; clone size: few; V gene: TRBV7-5; D gene: -; CDR3 protein: CASSPGGFNEKLFF; CDR3 DNA: TGTGCCAGCAGCCCCGGGGGGTTTAATGAAAAACTGTTTTTT
J gene: TRBJ1-2; clone size: -; V gene: TRBV19; D gene: -; CDR3 protein: CASSNHYGYTF; CDR3 DNA: TGTGCCAGTAGTAATCACTATGGCTACACCTTC
J gene: TRBJ1-5; clone size: few; V gene: TRBV4-1; D gene: -; CDR3 protein: CASSQALRGGQPQHF; CDR3 DNA: TGCGCCAGCAGCCAAGCCCTCAGGGGTGGTCAGCCCCAGCATTTT
J gene: TRBJ1-5; clone size: few; V gene: TRBV7-2; D gene: -; CDR3 protein: CASSLRWDQPQHF; CDR3 DNA: TGTGCCAGCAGCTTAAGGTGGGATCAGCCCCAGCATTTT
J gene: TRBJ2-5; clone size: -; V gene: TRBV18; D gene: TRBD1; CDR3 protein: CASSDRGPQETQYF; CDR3 DNA: TGTGCCAGCTCAGACAGGGGCCCACAAGAGACCCAGTACTTC
J gene: TRBJ2-7; clone size: -; V gene: TRBV30; D gene: -; CDR3 protein: CAWSVQAGYYEQYF; CDR3 DNA: TGTGCCTGGAGTGTCCAAGCGGGTTACTACGAGCAGTACTTC
J gene: TRBJ2-7; clone size: few; V gene: TRBV11-3; D gene: -; CDR3 protein: CASSYGPGSYEQYF; CDR3 DNA: TGTGCCAGCAGCTATGGGCCGGGATCCTACGAGCAGTACTTC
J gene: TRBJ2-2; clone size: -; V gene: TRBV7-5; D gene: -; CDR3 protein: CASSLVMGNTGELFF; CDR3 DNA: TGTGCCAGCAGCTTAGTTATGGGCAACACCGGGGAGCTGTTTTTT
J gene: TRBJ2-1; clone size: -; V gene: TRBV30; D gene: -; CDR3 protein: CAWRAGGLTYNEQFF; CDR3 DNA: TGTGCCTGGAGGGCTGGGGGCCTCACCTACAATGAGCAGTTCTTC
J gene: TRBJ1-2; clone size: -; V gene: TRBV28; D gene: TRBD1; CDR3 protein: CASSVSGTGNNYGYTF; CDR3 DNA: TGTGCCAGCAGTGTATCAGGGACAGGGAATAACTATGGCTACACCTTC
J gene: TRBJ2-1; clone size: -; V gene: TRBV11-3; D gene: -; CDR3 protein: CASSLVSSSWSPAGEQFF; CDR3 DNA: TGTGCCAGCAGCTTAGTAAGTAGCTCTTGGTCCCCCGCCGGTGAGCAGTTCTTC
J gene: TRBJ1-1; clone size: few; V gene: TRBV9; D gene: -; CDR3 protein: CASPHVIMNTEAFF; CDR3 DNA: TGTGCCAGCCCCCATGTCATCATGAACACTGAAGCTTTCTTT
J gene: TRBJ1-5; clone size: medium-sized; V gene: TRBV6-8; D gene: TRBD1; CDR3 protein: CASSGQTGAVSQPQHF; CDR3 DNA: TGTGCCAGCAGTGGTCAGACAGGGGCTGTGAGTCAGCCCCAGCATTTT
J gene: TRBJ1-5; clone size: -; V gene: TRBV12-5; D gene: -; CDR3 protein: CASGLGSGGSNQPQHF; CDR3 DNA: TGTGCTAGTGGTTTGGGCTCCGGGGGTAGCAATCAGCCCCAGCATTTT
J gene: TRBJ2-1; clone size: few; V gene: TRBV11-3; D gene: TRBD2; CDR3 protein: CASSTGLAAYNEQFF; CDR3 DNA: TGTGCCAGCAGCACCGGACTAGCGGCCTACAATGAGCAGTTCTTC
J gene: TRBJ2-1; clone size: few; V gene: TRBV19; D gene: -; CDR3 protein: CASSPTRAGARYGNEQFF; CDR3 DNA: TGTGCCAGTAGTCCAACAAGGGCAGGGGCCCGTTATGGGAATGAGCAGTTCTTC
J gene: TRBJ2-5; clone size: -; V gene: TRBV15; D gene: TRBD1; CDR3 protein: CATSRVQGARLETQYF; CDR3 DNA: TGTGCCACCAGCAGGGTACAGGGGGCGCGGTTGGAGACCCAGTACTTC
J gene: TRBJ2-1; clone size: -; V gene: TRBV30; D gene: -; CDR3 protein: CAWSELGAEQFF; CDR3 DNA: TGTGCCTGGAGTGAGCTGGGAGCAGAGCAGTTCTTC
J gene: TRBJ1-4; clone size: -; V gene: TRBV19; D gene: TRBD1; CDR3 protein: CASRRGLMDRSNEKLFF; CDR3 DNA: TGTGCCAGTAGGAGGGGGCTTATGGACAGGTCGAATGAAAAACTGTTTTTT
J gene: TRBJ2-2; clone size: -; V gene: TRBV15; D gene: -; CDR3 protein: CATSPRAYTGELFF; CDR3 DNA: TGTGCCACCAGCCCCCGGGCCTACACCGGGGAGCTGTTTTTT
J gene: TRBJ1-5; clone size: -; V gene: TRBV5-1; D gene: -; CDR3 protein: CASSQEEGLNQPQHF; CDR3 DNA: TGCGCCAGCAGCCAAGAAGAGGGATTAAATCAGCCCCAGCATTTT
J gene: TRBJ1-5; clone size: few; V gene: TRBV19; D gene: -; CDR3 protein: CASSTSGSNQPQHF; CDR3 DNA: TGTGCCAGTAGTACATCTGGGAGCAATCAGCCCCAGCATTTT
J gene: TRBJ1-5; clone size: few; V gene: TRBV14; D gene: -; CDR3 protein: CASSQAVGPQHF; CDR3 DNA: TGTGCCAGCAGCCAGGCAGTAGGGCCCCAGCATTTT
J gene: TRBJ2-3; clone size: few; V gene: TRBV11-1; D gene: TRBD2; CDR3 protein: CASSKESGGSTDTQYF; CDR3 DNA: TGTGCCAGCAGTAAAGAGTCGGGAGGGAGCACAGATACGCAGTATTTT
J gene: TRBJ2-2; clone size: -; V gene: TRBV9; D gene: -; CDR3 protein: CASSVGLHGGELFF; CDR3 DNA: TGTGCCAGCAGCGTAGGACTACATGGCGGGGAGCTGTTTTTT
J gene: TRBJ2-1; clone size: medium-sized; V gene: TRBV4-1; D gene: TRBD2; CDR3 protein: CASSQIAGAYNEQFF; CDR3 DNA: TGCGCCAGCAGCCAAATAGCGGGAGCCTACAATGAGCAGTTCTTC
J gene: TRBJ2-5; clone size: -; V gene: TRBV29-1; D gene: -; CDR3 protein: CSVTPQLETQYF; CDR3 DNA: TGCAGCGTTACCCCGCAACTGGAGACCCAGTACTTC
J gene: TRBJ2-3; clone size: -; V gene: TRBV19; D gene: -; CDR3 protein: CASSIGQYGTDTQYF; CDR3 DNA: TGTGCCAGTAGTATCGGACAATACGGCACAGATACGCAGTATTTT
J gene: TRBJ2-7; clone size: -; V gene: TRBV19; D gene: TRBD1; CDR3 protein: CASSMGQVSYEQYF; CDR3 DNA: TGTGCCAGTAGTATGGGACAGGTCTCCTACGAGCAGTACTTC
J gene: TRBJ1-4; clone size: -; V gene: TRBV18; D gene: TRBD1; CDR3 protein: CASSPLLRTGESPNEKLFF; CDR3 DNA: TGTGCCAGCTCACCACTGCTCCGTACAGGGGAGAGCCCAAATGAAAAACTGTTTTTT
J gene: TRBJ1-6; clone size: medium-sized; V gene: TRBV9; D gene: -; CDR3 protein: CASTGQNYNSPLHF; CDR3 DNA: TGTGCCAGCACTGGACAGAACTATAATTCACCCCTCCACTTT
J gene: TRBJ1-1; clone size: few; V gene: TRBV6-8; D gene: -; CDR3 protein: CVSRSDRQWTEAFF; CDR3 DNA: TGTGTCAGCAGAAGTGACAGGCAGTGGACTGAAGCTTTCTTT
J gene: TRBJ2-7; clone size: few; V gene: TRBV11-3; D gene: TRBD1; CDR3 protein: CASSSWDRVSYEQYF; CDR3 DNA: TGTGCCAGCAGCTCGTGGGACAGGGTCTCCTACGAGCAGTACTTC
J gene: TRBJ2-1; clone size: -; V gene: TRBV10-1; D gene: -; CDR3 protein: CASSEGIWFMGDNEQFF; CDR3 DNA: TGCGCCAGCAGTGAAGGAATTTGGTTTATGGGGGACAATGAGCAGTTCTTC
J gene: TRBJ2-7; clone size: medium-sized; V gene: TRBV9; D gene: -; CDR3 protein: CASSVDGRVPSEQYF; CDR3 DNA: TGTGCCAGCAGCGTAGATGGAAGGGTTCCCTCCGAGCAGTACTTC
J gene: TRBJ1-2; clone size: -; V gene: TRBV6-8; D gene: -; CDR3 protein: CAGRDPRGYGYTF; CDR3 DNA: TGTGCCGGTCGAGACCCAAGGGGCTATGGCTACACCTTC
J gene: TRBJ2-7; clone size: -; V gene: TRBV4-1; D gene: -; CDR3 protein: CASSQDWTEGYEQYF; CDR3 DNA: TGCGCCAGCAGCCAAGATTGGACGGAGGGGTACGAGCAGTACTTC
J gene: TRBJ1-2; clone size: -; V gene: TRBV25-1; D gene: TRBD1; CDR3 protein: CASSAPGGRYGYTF; CDR3 DNA: TGTGCCAGCAGTGCACCAGGGGGGAGGTATGGCTACACCTTC
J gene: TRBJ1-2; clone size: -; V gene: TRBV19; D gene: TRBD1; CDR3 protein: CASSIVTGGHGYTF; CDR3 DNA: TGTGCCAGTAGTATCGTGACAGGGGGACATGGCTACACCTTC
J gene: TRBJ2-1; clone size: medium-sized; V gene: TRBV11-3; D gene: TRBD1; CDR3 protein: CASSLVTGTGGSNEQFF; CDR3 DNA: TGTGCCAGCAGCTTGGTGACCGGGACAGGGGGATCAAATGAGCAGTTCTTC
J gene: TRBJ2-3; clone size: -; V gene: TRBV14; D gene: TRBD2; CDR3 protein: CASSQSLGGGPTDTQYF; CDR3 DNA: TGTGCCAGCAGCCAAAGCCTCGGGGGAGGGCCTACAGATACGCAGTATTTT
J gene: TRBJ1-2; clone size: -; V gene: TRBV9; D gene: -; CDR3 protein: CASSGQGYYGYTF; CDR3 DNA: TGTGCCAGCAGCGGCCAGGGTTACTATGGCTACACCTTC
J gene: TRBJ2-5; clone size: few; V gene: TRBV18; D gene: TRBD2; CDR3 protein: CASSPMGLAGETQYF; CDR3 DNA: TGTGCCAGCTCACCAATGGGACTAGCGGGAGAGACCCAGTACTTC
J gene: TRBJ1-5; clone size: few; V gene: TRBV11-3; D gene: -; CDR3 protein: CASSSDGGSDQPQHF; CDR3 DNA: TGTGCCAGCAGCTCCGACGGAGGTTCAGATCAGCCCCAGCATTTT
J gene: TRBJ1-6; clone size: -; V gene: TRBV29-1; D gene: -; CDR3 protein: CSLKVGGSNYNSPLHF; CDR3 DNA: TGCAGCTTGAAGGTGGGGGGGTCTAACTATAATTCACCCCTCCACTTT
J gene: TRBJ1-5; clone size: -; V gene: TRBV15; D gene: TRBD1; CDR3 protein: CATSRGQGNNQPQHF; CDR3 DNA: TGTGCCACCAGCAGAGGACAGGGGAACAATCAGCCCCAGCATTTT